The rows below give T cell receptor beta chains drawn from one sample of a study of cytomegalovirus exposure and HLA in healthy donors. The repertoire was sequenced with immunoSEQ multiplex PCR; TCRdb's copy has only in-frame clones and lacks some. The table counts around 130,000 clones; roughly 1.4% lies in the top ten. The sample consisted of PBMCs. These receptors all stem from a woman in her 40s in good health and CMV-seronegative. Each CDR3 is given with its conserved first and last residue. The order of the fields is CDR3 protein, CDR3 DNA, V gene, clone size, D gene, J gene. The D gene is left open where the match is weak. Some rows mark clone size as missing; the rest say once, few, many or name a class of expanded clone.

CDR3: CASSPSGSTDTQYF; DNA: TGTGCCAGCAGTCCTAGCGGGAGCACAGATACGCAGTATTTT; V: TRBV11-1; size: .; D: TRBD2; J: TRBJ2-3
CDR3: CASSYRSNQPQHF; DNA: TGTGCCAGTAGTTACAGGTCCAATCAGCCCCAGCATTTT; V: TRBV19; size: .; D: .; J: TRBJ1-5
CDR3: CASSGAGGETQYF; DNA: TGCGCCAGCAGCGGGGCAGGGGGAGAGACCCAGTACTTC; V: TRBV5-1; size: .; D: TRBD1; J: TRBJ2-5
CDR3: CASSAQIPSQVGGGNTEAFF; DNA: TGTGCCAGCAGCGCCCAGATACCCTCTCAGGTCGGGGGAGGTAACACTGAAGCTTTCTTT; V: TRBV9; size: .; D: .; J: TRBJ1-1
CDR3: CASSQGPQETQYF; DNA: TGCGCCAGCAGCCAAGGGCCGCAAGAGACCCAGTACTTC; V: TRBV4-3; size: .; D: .; J: TRBJ2-5
CDR3: CASSARQGGMNTEAFF; DNA: TGTGCCAGCAGTGCGAGACAGGGAGGAATGAACACTGAAGCTTTCTTT; V: TRBV25-1; size: .; D: TRBD1; J: TRBJ1-1
CDR3: CASSLLGTTNTDTQYF; DNA: TGTGCCAGCAGTCTACTCGGGACTACTAACACAGATACGCAGTATTTT; V: TRBV27; size: .; D: TRBD2; J: TRBJ2-3
CDR3: CASSDSAGTPLHF; DNA: TGTGCCAGCAGTGACTCGGCCGGGACACCCCTCCACTTT; V: TRBV6-4; size: .; D: .; J: TRBJ1-6
CDR3: CASSPERLLSGNTIYF; DNA: TGTGCCAGCAGCCCCGAGAGGCTTCTCTCTGGAAACACCATATATTTT; V: TRBV4-2; size: .; D: .; J: TRBJ1-3
CDR3: CASSLWAGASGNTIYF; DNA: TGTGCCAGCAGTTTATGGGCAGGGGCCTCTGGAAACACCATATATTTT; V: TRBV28; size: .; D: .; J: TRBJ1-3
CDR3: CATSRDRAGDQPQHF; DNA: TGTGCCACCAGCAGAGATCGGGCAGGGGATCAGCCCCAGCATTTT; V: TRBV15; size: .; D: .; J: TRBJ1-5
CDR3: CASSGGDSLNTIYF; DNA: TGTGCCAGCAGCGGAGGAGATAGTCTAAACACCATATATTTT; V: TRBV9; size: .; D: .; J: TRBJ1-3
CDR3: CASSLVSGGSNQPQHF; DNA: TGTGCCAGCAGCTTAGTATCTGGGGGGAGCAATCAGCCCCAGCATTTT; V: TRBV7-8; size: .; D: .; J: TRBJ1-5
CDR3: CASSPKAGKAEAFF; DNA: TGTGCCAGCAGCCCGAAGGCGGGGAAGGCTGAAGCTTTCTTT; V: TRBV7-9; size: .; D: .; J: TRBJ1-1
CDR3: CASSLTGLSGNTIYF; DNA: TGTGCCAGCAGCTTAACAGGCCTCTCTGGAAACACCATATATTTT; V: TRBV7-6; size: .; D: .; J: TRBJ1-3
CDR3: CASSDGVAGGSTDTQYF; DNA: TGTGCCAGCAGTGACGGCGTAGCGGGGGGTAGCACAGATACGCAGTATTTT; V: TRBV6-4; size: medium-sized; D: TRBD2; J: TRBJ2-3
CDR3: CASSFSGHGPNQPQHF; DNA: TGTGCCAGCAGTTTTAGTGGACACGGCCCCAATCAGCCCCAGCATTTT; V: TRBV28; size: .; D: .; J: TRBJ1-5
CDR3: CASSFDRVNYGYTF; DNA: TGTGCCAGCAGCTTTGACAGGGTGAACTATGGCTACACCTTC; V: TRBV5-6; size: .; D: TRBD1; J: TRBJ1-2
CDR3: CASSLTGGLYEQYF; DNA: TGTGCCAGCAGCTTGACAGGGGGACTCTACGAGCAGTACTTC; V: TRBV7-8; size: .; D: TRBD1; J: TRBJ2-7
CDR3: CASSSSVSTEAFF; DNA: TGTGCCAGCAGCTCCTCAGTTTCCACTGAAGCTTTCTTT; V: TRBV7-9; size: .; D: .; J: TRBJ1-1
CDR3: CASSQGVGQGNYGYTF; DNA: TGCGCCAGCAGCCAAGGAGTCGGACAGGGGAACTATGGCTACACCTTC; V: TRBV4-3; size: .; D: TRBD1; J: TRBJ1-2
CDR3: CASSFSGYEQYF; DNA: TGTGCCAGCAGCTTTAGCGGATACGAGCAGTACTTC; V: TRBV7-2; size: .; D: .; J: TRBJ2-7
CDR3: CASSSAQGEIDSPLHF; DNA: TGTGCCAGCAGCTCAGCACAGGGAGAGATTGATTCACCCCTCCACTTT; V: TRBV5-4; size: .; D: .; J: TRBJ1-6
CDR3: CASSVGYGAGNTIYF; DNA: TGTGCCAGCAGCGTAGGCTACGGAGCAGGAAACACCATATATTTT; V: TRBV9; size: .; D: .; J: TRBJ1-3
CDR3: CASSHRFRDRGERNYGYTF; DNA: TGCGCCAGCAGCCACCGATTCCGGGACAGGGGGGAAAGAAACTATGGCTACACCTTC; V: TRBV4-1; size: .; D: TRBD1; J: TRBJ1-2
CDR3: CASSLVGRTGSYEQYF; DNA: TGTGCCAGCAGCCTTGTCGGGCGGACAGGATCCTACGAGCAGTACTTC; V: TRBV7-2; size: .; D: TRBD1; J: TRBJ2-7
CDR3: CASSLVTPGTEAFF; DNA: TGTGCCAGCAGCTTGGTTACCCCGGGGACTGAAGCTTTCTTT; V: TRBV7-9; size: .; D: .; J: TRBJ1-1
CDR3: CASSGSGASTVRQETQYF; DNA: TGTGCCAGCAGCGGTAGCGGGGCCAGTACCGTCCGACAAGAGACCCAGTACTTC; V: TRBV11-2; size: .; D: TRBD2; J: TRBJ2-5
CDR3: CASSMGQGVSGYTF; DNA: TGTGCCAGTAGTATGGGACAGGGGGTGTCTGGCTACACCTTC; V: TRBV19; size: .; D: TRBD1; J: TRBJ1-2
CDR3: CASSLGGGSSPLHF; DNA: TGTGCCAGCAGCTTGGGAGGGGGTAGTTCACCCCTCCACTTT; V: TRBV7-9; size: .; D: .; J: TRBJ1-6
CDR3: CSAAPGGETQYF; DNA: TGCAGCGCCGCACCCGGGGGAGAGACCCAGTACTTC; V: TRBV29-1; size: .; D: .; J: TRBJ2-5
CDR3: CSAAGTGTGGTGELFF; DNA: TGCAGCGCGGCGGGGACCGGGACAGGGGGAACCGGGGAGCTGTTTTTT; V: TRBV29-1; size: .; D: TRBD1; J: TRBJ2-2
CDR3: CASSLPGQGAARTDTQYF; DNA: TGTGCCAGCAGTTTACCGGGACAGGGGGCCGCACGCACAGATACGCAGTATTTT; V: TRBV28; size: .; D: TRBD1; J: TRBJ2-3